What follows is one T cell receptor beta chain and its context. As yet, its antigen is unknown. TCR beta rearrangements were amplified from peripheral blood genomic DNA. The data were taken from a study of T cell repertoires in aging, cancer and after chemotherapy. Turning to the study itself: Some 10 million TCR reads were in the whole dataset. Study results and caveats: Healthy donors lost TCR diversity with age mainly through richness, cancer patients through richness and evenness.

Multiplex touch-down PCR with TRB-A/B primers amplified rearranged V-D-J TRB sequences. TCRdb itself ran the multiplex PCR reads through MiXCR, one entry per CDR3 protein. The sample records about 1,400 distinct CDR3 sequences, roughly 65% being singletons. The CDR3 runs 15 residues. The junction had 7 bases not matched to a gene; V was cut back by 5 bases and J by 3 bases. The germline V gene encodes CDR1 MNHEY and CDR2 SVGAGI. The sample taken for sequencing was blood. The clonotype comes from a human donor with a blood cancer. The chain links TRBV6-5 to TRBJ2-7; 10 bases are shared with TRBD1. The CDR3 DNA reads TGTGCCAGCAGTGGGGCGGGACAGGGGCGCTACGAGCAGTACTTC. Protein sequence: CASSGAGQGRYEQYF.